One and the same sample provided the 10 T cell receptor beta chains below, sequenced in a study of blood T cell repertoires in COVID-19. Produced via immunoSEQ multiplex PCR; TCRdb's table is partial and in-frame only. The data hold 200,000 to 300,000 clones, with around 90% observed a single time. The sequenced sample was peripheral blood. These receptors were obtained from a human donor in a cohort sampled during active COVID-19.

The chain employs TRBV18 and TRBJ2-7; a possible D gene is TRBD2 (6 bases). This CDR3 spans 16 amino acids. Germline CDR1 is KGHSH and CDR2 is LQKENI. Deletions cut 2 bases from V and 7 bases from J, with 21 bases between. The DNA for the CDR3 is TGTGCCAGCTCACCAGCCTCCGGGACTGGGGCAAGGGAGCAGTACTTC. This encodes CASSPASGTGAREQYF.

This chain uses TRBV5-1 with TRBJ2-3, with 11 bases matching TRBD2. The CDR3 totals 14 residues. Germline V gives CDR1 SGHRS, CDR2 YFSETQ. The V gene end was trimmed by 4 bases and the J gene end by 6 bases; junction bases not matched to a gene: 4. In nucleotides, the CDR3 is TGCGCCAGCAGCGTTAGCGGGGGGGCGGATACGCAGTATTTT. Amino acids: CASSVSGGADTQYF.

This sequence joins TRBV9 and TRBJ1-1; tentative D call: TRBD1 (5 bases). Germline V lookup: CDR1 SGDLS, CDR2 YYNGEE. The V end was cut by 1 base, the J end by 4 bases, with 23 bases between. The CDR3 consists of 18 residues. The CDR3 DNA sequence: TGTGCCAGCAGCGTAAGCCCAGGCGGGGCGACGAGGGGCACTGAAGCTTTCTTT. Its translation is CASSVSPGGATRGTEAFF.

To note about this clone: Other DNA sequences from this sample encode an identical CDR3 as well. The V call is TRBV2, the J call TRBJ2-1, with 12 bases that match TRBD2. Germline V gene sequence: CDR1 SNHLY, CDR2 FYNNEI. J was trimmed by 9 bases and V by 1 base; bases with no gene match: 16. CDR3 length: 19 amino acids. The CDR3 spells CASSEEASGGAGAPIEQFF. The CDR3 DNA follows: TGTGCCAGCAGTGAAGAGGCTAGCGGGGGGGCGGGCGCCCCTATTGAGCAGTTCTTC. Complete variable domain (other parts from reference TRBV2 and TRBJ2-1): EPEVTQTPSHQVTQMGQEVILRCVPISNHLYFYWYRQILGQKVEFLVSFYNNEISEKSEIFDDQFSVERPDGSNFTLKIRSTKLEDSAMYFCASSEEASGGAGAPIEQFFGPGTRLTVL.

V gene TRBV4-1 combines with J gene TRBJ2-4; TRBD1 matches 7 bases. J gave up 1 base and V 3 bases, and 9 bases lay outside the gene matches. This CDR3 comprises 17 residues. From germline, CDR1 is MGHRA and CDR2 YSYEKL. CDR3 amino acids: CASSQNVQGSAKNIQYF. The CDR3 DNA reads TGCGCCAGCAGCCAGAACGTACAGGGGTCTGCCAAAAACATTCAGTACTTC.

This chain connects TRBV18 to TRBJ2-1; possibly TRBD2 for D (5 bases). The CDR3 runs to 12 residues. Germline CDR1 and CDR2: KGHSH and LQKENI. V was trimmed by 3 bases and J by 9 bases, leaving 9 bases between them. Here the CDR3 reads CASSPGLVEQFF. In DNA form, the CDR3 reads TGTGCCAGCTCACCCGGACTGGTTGAGCAGTTCTTC.

J is TRBJ1-1 and V is TRBV18; TRBD1 aligns across 8 bases. From germline, CDR1 is KGHSH and CDR2 LQKENI. The V segment lost 4 bases and the J segment 5 bases; nucleotides outside the gene matches: 12. CDR3 length: 16 amino acids. The CDR3 nucleotides read TGTGCCAGCTCACTGACGACAGGGGTGAGGGAAACTGAAGCTTTCTTT. Amino acids: CASSLTTGVRETEAFF. Complete variable domain (other parts from reference TRBV18 and TRBJ1-1): NAGVMQNPRHLVRRRGQEARLRCSPMKGHSHVYWYRQLPEEGLKFMVYLQKENIIDESGMPKERFSAEFPKEGPSILRIQQVVRGDSAAYFCASSLTTGVRETEAFFGQGTRLTVV.

The chain links TRBV19 to TRBJ1-1; the match to TRBD1 covers 8 bases. The CDR3 has 15 amino acids. Germline-derived CDR1 and CDR2 are LNHDA and SQIVND (reference sequence). V was clipped by 3 bases and J by 6 bases; unmatched bases: 9. The CDR3 DNA reads as TGTGCCAGTAGTATTCCTGGACAGGGCCCATCTGAAGCTTTCTTT. It codes for CASSIPGQGPSEAFF. Using reference TRBV19 and TRBJ1-1 for the parts outside the CDR3, the full variable domain is DGGITQSPKYLFRKEGQNVTLSCEQNLNHDAMYWYRQDPGQGLRLIYYSQIVNDFQKGDIAEGYSVSREKKESFPLTVTSAQKNPTAFYLCASSIPGQGPSEAFFGQGTRLTVV.

This clone showed up just once. The rearrangement links TRBV30 to TRBJ2-1; 10 bases map to TRBD2. With V trimmed by 3 bases and J by 8 bases, 7 bases remained unmatched. The CDR3 has 14 amino acids. Germline V gene data show CDR1 as GTSNPN and CDR2 as SVGIG (reference sequence). The CDR3 sequence: CAWSSGGAVDEQFF. Written as DNA, the CDR3 is TGTGCCTGGAGCAGCGGGGGGGCCGTAGATGAGCAGTTCTTC. The full variable domain, in which reference TRBV30 and TRBJ2-1 provide the parts outside the CDR3, is SQTIHQWPATLVQPVGSPLSLECTVEGTSNPNLYWYRQAAGRGLQLLFYSVGIGQISSEVPQNLSASRPQDRQFILSSKKLLLSDSGFYLCAWSSGGAVDEQFFGPGTRLTVL.

The J gene is TRBJ2-7, the V gene TRBV30; D ambiguous. The CDR3 totals 13 residues. With 0 bases removed from V and 3 bases from J, the gap between germline ends came to 9 bases. CDR1 is GTSNPN, CDR2 SVGIG, per germline (reference sequence). This chain's CDR3 is CAWSVDTDYEQYF. The CDR3 DNA reads TGTGCCTGGAGTGTAGACACCGACTACGAGCAGTACTTC.